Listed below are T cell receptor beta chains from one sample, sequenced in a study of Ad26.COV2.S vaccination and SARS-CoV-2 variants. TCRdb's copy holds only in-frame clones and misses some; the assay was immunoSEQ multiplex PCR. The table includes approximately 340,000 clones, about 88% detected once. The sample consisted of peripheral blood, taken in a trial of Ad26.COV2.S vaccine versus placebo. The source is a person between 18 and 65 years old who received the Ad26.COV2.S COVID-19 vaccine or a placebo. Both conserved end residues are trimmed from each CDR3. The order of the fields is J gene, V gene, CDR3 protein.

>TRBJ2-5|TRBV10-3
AISDRLAGETQY
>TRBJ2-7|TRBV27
ASSFLGGSYEQY
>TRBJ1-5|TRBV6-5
ASSYYRQGTNQPQH
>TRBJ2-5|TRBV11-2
ASSLIRDSQETQY
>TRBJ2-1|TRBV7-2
ASRGGQGIYNEQF
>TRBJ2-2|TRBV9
ASSVGSRAANTGELF
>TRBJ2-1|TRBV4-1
ASSQGLAAYNEQF
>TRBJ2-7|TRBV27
ASSFLGEGYEQY
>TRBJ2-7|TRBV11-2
ASSLGGSSGEQY
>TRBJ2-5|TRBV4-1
ASSLRLGQETQY
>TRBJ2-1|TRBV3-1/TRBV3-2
ASSPQGHLYNEQF
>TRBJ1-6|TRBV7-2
ASSSLHYNSPLH
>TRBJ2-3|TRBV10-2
ATRADTQY
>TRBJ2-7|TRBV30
AWSSGGRYEQY
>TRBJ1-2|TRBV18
ASSPPNTGGDYGYT
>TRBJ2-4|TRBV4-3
ASSHFPGGTGNIQY
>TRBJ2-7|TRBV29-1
SVDVGATYEQY
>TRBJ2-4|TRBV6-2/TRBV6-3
ASSSALAKNIQY